These T cell receptor beta chains were read from a single sample in a study of cytomegalovirus exposure and HLA in healthy donors. Produced via immunoSEQ multiplex PCR; TCRdb's table is partial and in-frame only. The sample holds 200,000 or so clones, 65% to 90% seen once. The sequencing input was PBMCs. The receptor set was obtained from a girl between 5 and 17 years old in good health and CMV-seronegative. CDR3s include the opening cysteine and the closing phenylalanine or tryptophan. A D gene is named only where the DNA matches it firmly. Expanded clones are given a class, and other clones once, few, many or no size at all.

J: TRBJ2-6; size: .; V: TRBV11-2; D: .; DNA: TGTGCCAGCAGCTTAGTTGCCCGGGAATCGCGATTTGGGGCCAACGTCCTGACTTTC; CDR3: CASSLVARESRFGANVLTF
J: TRBJ1-1; size: .; V: TRBV6-1; D: .; DNA: TGTGCCAGCAGTGCGGACAGCTGGGCGGAAGCTTTCTTT; CDR3: CASSADSWAEAFF
J: TRBJ2-1; size: .; V: TRBV7-9; D: TRBD1; DNA: TGTGCCAGCAGCCCGGGACAGGACAATGAGCAGTTCTTC; CDR3: CASSPGQDNEQFF
J: TRBJ2-3; size: .; V: TRBV2; D: TRBD1; DNA: TGTGCCAGCAGTTCGAGGGGGCGCAATCCGGAAGATACGCAGTATTTT; CDR3: CASSSRGRNPEDTQYF
J: TRBJ1-4; size: .; V: TRBV5-1; D: .; DNA: TGCGCCAGCAGCTTGGGCGGGGGTGATGAAAAACTGTTTTTT; CDR3: CASSLGGGDEKLFF
J: TRBJ1-1; size: .; V: TRBV2; D: TRBD1; DNA: TGTGCCAGCAGTAGGGACAGGGGGCTGAACACTGAAGCTTTCTTT; CDR3: CASSRDRGLNTEAFF
J: TRBJ2-3; size: .; V: TRBV27; D: TRBD2; DNA: TGTGCCAGCGGGGATAGCGGGAGGGATGTCACAGATACGCAGTATTTT; CDR3: CASGDSGRDVTDTQYF
J: TRBJ2-4; size: .; V: TRBV25-1; D: TRBD1; DNA: TGTGCCAGCAGTGAAACCTCCGGGACAGGAAACATTCAGTACTTC; CDR3: CASSETSGTGNIQYF
J: TRBJ2-1; size: .; V: TRBV2; D: TRBD2; DNA: TGTGCCAGCAGGAGGACTAGCGGCAATGAGCAGTTCTTC; CDR3: CASRRTSGNEQFF
J: TRBJ1-2; size: .; V: TRBV5-1; D: .; DNA: TGCGCCAGCAGATTGGCAACATACAATGGCTACACCTTC; CDR3: CASRLATYNGYTF
J: TRBJ1-6; size: .; V: TRBV4-3; D: .; DNA: TGCGCCAGCAGCCAAGGAGTGAATTCACCCCTCCACTTT; CDR3: CASSQGVNSPLHF
J: TRBJ2-1; size: .; V: TRBV7-2; D: TRBD2; DNA: TGTGCCAGCAGCTTTGGCGGCGGGGGGACCCTCGGGCTGTTCTTC; CDR3: CASSFGGGGTLGLFF
J: TRBJ1-1; size: .; V: TRBV7-8; D: .; DNA: TGTGCCAGCAGCCGAAACCCCGGCGGGAGCACTGAAGCTTTCTTT; CDR3: CASSRNPGGSTEAFF
J: TRBJ2-7; size: .; V: TRBV5-6; D: TRBD1; DNA: TGTGCCAGCAGCTTTTATACCGGGACAGGGACCCCCGAGCAGTACTTC; CDR3: CASSFYTGTGTPEQYF
J: TRBJ1-1; size: .; V: TRBV7-2; D: .; DNA: TGTGCCAGCAGCCCCAAGTCGCGCACTGAAGCCTTCTTT; CDR3: CASSPKSRTEAFF
J: TRBJ2-2; size: once; V: TRBV6-5; D: .; DNA: TGTGCCAGCACCCAAGGACAGCCTGGCACCGGGGAGCTGTTTTTT; CDR3: CASTQGQPGTGELFF
J: TRBJ1-4; size: once; V: TRBV5-1; D: .; DNA: TGCGCCAGCAGCTTGGCCTCTATTTCGGGGGCAACTAATGAAAAACTGTTTTTT; CDR3: CASSLASISGATNEKLFF
J: TRBJ2-3; size: .; V: TRBV4-3; D: TRBD2; DNA: TGCGCCAGCAGCCAAGATTTGACGGAGACTAGCGGGGGTGCAGATACGCAGTATTTT; CDR3: CASSQDLTETSGGADTQYF
J: TRBJ1-1; size: once; V: TRBV7-6; D: .; DNA: TGTGCCAGCAGCTTAGCAGGGGACACTGAAGCTTTCTTT; CDR3: CASSLAGDTEAFF
J: TRBJ2-7; size: .; V: TRBV27; D: TRBD2; DNA: TGTGCCAGCAGTCCCCTAGCGGGGGTTCCTTACGAGCAGTACTTC; CDR3: CASSPLAGVPYEQYF
J: TRBJ1-6; size: .; V: TRBV4-2; D: TRBD1; DNA: TGTGCCAGCAGCCAAGACGTAAGCTCGGGGACAGGATATTCACCCCTCCACTTT; CDR3: CASSQDVSSGTGYSPLHF
J: TRBJ1-5; size: .; V: TRBV6-1; D: .; DNA: TGTGCCAGCAGGGAAGTCCAGGGTCCTTATCAGCCCCAGCATTTT; CDR3: CASREVQGPYQPQHF
J: TRBJ1-2; size: .; V: TRBV7-2; D: TRBD1; DNA: TGTGCCAGCAGCTTCAAGCAGGGGGCTGGCTACACCTTC; CDR3: CASSFKQGAGYTF
J: TRBJ2-1; size: .; V: TRBV6-1; D: .; DNA: TGTGCCAGCAGTGAAGCGCCTCGACCCGGGAATGAGCAGTTCTTC; CDR3: CASSEAPRPGNEQFF
J: TRBJ2-7; size: .; V: TRBV7-9; D: TRBD1; DNA: TGTGCCAGCAGCTTAGCAAACAGGGGGCACTCCTACGAGCAGTACTTC; CDR3: CASSLANRGHSYEQYF
J: TRBJ2-5; size: .; V: TRBV29-1; D: TRBD2; DNA: TGCAGCGTTTGGGATGTCTCTAGCGGAAGTCTCGAGACCCAGTACTTC; CDR3: CSVWDVSSGSLETQYF
J: TRBJ2-7; size: .; V: TRBV19; D: .; DNA: TGTGCCAGTAGACCGAGCCCGAGCTCCTACGAGCAGTACTTC; CDR3: CASRPSPSSYEQYF
J: TRBJ2-1; size: .; V: TRBV18; D: TRBD2; DNA: TGTGCCAGCTCGCCGGGACTAGATAAGTTCTTC; CDR3: CASSPGLDKFF
J: TRBJ1-2; size: .; V: TRBV5-1; D: TRBD1; DNA: TGCGCCAGCAGCTTGACCGGGACAGGAGGAGGCTACACCTTC; CDR3: CASSLTGTGGGYTF
J: TRBJ2-6; size: .; V: TRBV19; D: .; DNA: TGTGCCAGTAGCACTCATTACCCTGGGGCCAACGTCCTGACTTTC; CDR3: CASSTHYPGANVLTF
J: TRBJ1-2; size: once; V: TRBV28; D: .; DNA: TGTGCCAGCAGTTTAGGGGTGGGGCTCGGTAGTGGCTACACCTTC; CDR3: CASSLGVGLGSGYTF
J: TRBJ2-1; size: .; V: TRBV11-2; D: TRBD2; DNA: TGTGCCAGCAGCCGCGGGACTAGCGATTACAATGAGCAGTTCTTC; CDR3: CASSRGTSDYNEQFF
J: TRBJ1-2; size: .; V: TRBV15; D: .; DNA: TGTGCCACCAGGTACCCGGGGGTAGTATTATTACACTATGGCTACACCTTC; CDR3: CATRYPGVVLLHYGYTF
J: TRBJ1-5; size: few; V: TRBV4-1; D: .; DNA: TGCGCCAGCAGCCAGACTATCCCGCAGGGGAGTCAGCCCCAGCATTTT; CDR3: CASSQTIPQGSQPQHF
J: TRBJ2-1; size: .; V: TRBV9; D: TRBD2; DNA: TGTGCCAGCAGCGTAGGCAGCGGGGGGGCCAAAGAGCAGTTCTTC; CDR3: CASSVGSGGAKEQFF
J: TRBJ1-5; size: .; V: TRBV12-5; D: .; DNA: TGTGCTAGTGCCCCAGACAAACCGCATCAGCCCCAGCATTTT; CDR3: CASAPDKPHQPQHF
J: TRBJ1-2; size: .; V: TRBV15; D: TRBD1; DNA: TGTGCCACCAGCAGAGTTCGGGACAGGGTGGGCGGCTACACCTTC; CDR3: CATSRVRDRVGGYTF
J: TRBJ2-2; size: .; V: TRBV2; D: .; DNA: TGTGCCAGCAGTGCAGGGGTTAACACCGGGGAGCTGTTTTTT; CDR3: CASSAGVNTGELFF
J: TRBJ2-3; size: .; V: TRBV7-8; D: .; DNA: TGTGCCAGCAGCTCCAATACGCAGTATTTT; CDR3: CASSSNTQYF
J: TRBJ1-1; size: .; V: TRBV10-1; D: .; DNA: TGCGCCAGCAGCCTCGCATTCCCCGTAGCAAACACTGAAGCTTTCTTT; CDR3: CASSLAFPVANTEAFF
J: TRBJ1-1; size: .; V: TRBV27; D: .; DNA: TGTGCCAGCAGTTCCCAACAGGGTTTGAACACTGAAGCTTTCTTT; CDR3: CASSSQQGLNTEAFF
J: TRBJ2-3; size: once; V: TRBV6-5; D: .; DNA: TGTGCCAGCAGTTACCGGCCAGGGCGGCAAGATACGCAGTATTTT; CDR3: CASSYRPGRQDTQYF
J: TRBJ1-2; size: once; V: TRBV4-3; D: .; DNA: TGCGCCAGCAGCCTGGGGGGCTATGGCTACACCTTC; CDR3: CASSLGGYGYTF
J: TRBJ2-2; size: .; V: TRBV18; D: TRBD2; DNA: TGTGCCAGCTCACCTCAGCGGGAGAGGGAGCTGTTTTTT; CDR3: CASSPQRERELFF
J: TRBJ1-5; size: .; V: TRBV2; D: TRBD1; DNA: TGTGCCAGCAGGCCCGGGACAGGAATCAATCAGCCCCAGCATTTT; CDR3: CASRPGTGINQPQHF
J: TRBJ1-2; size: .; V: TRBV19; D: TRBD1; DNA: TGTGCCAGTAGTGTAGGGACAGGATATGGCTACACCTTC; CDR3: CASSVGTGYGYTF
J: TRBJ1-2; size: .; V: TRBV29-1; D: .; DNA: TGCAGCGTTGTTGCGGGGTCTGACTATGGCTACACCTTC; CDR3: CSVVAGSDYGYTF
J: TRBJ2-6; size: .; V: TRBV13; D: .; DNA: TGTGCCAGCAGCTCCCACTCGAACCCGACTCCCCCGGGGAAACTCAGCTCTGGGGCCAACGTCCTGACTTTC; CDR3: CASSSHSNPTPPGKLSSGANVLTF
J: TRBJ1-4; size: .; V: TRBV4-2; D: TRBD1; DNA: TGTGCCAGCAGCCCACAGGGGGCTGACGGAACTAATGAAAAACTGTTTTTT; CDR3: CASSPQGADGTNEKLFF
J: TRBJ1-4; size: few; V: TRBV6-1; D: .; DNA: TGTGCCAGCAGTGAGAGGGATGGGTCTAATGAAAAACTGTTTTTT; CDR3: CASSERDGSNEKLFF
J: TRBJ2-5; size: .; V: TRBV9; D: TRBD2; DNA: TGTGCCAGCAGCCCCGGGACTAGCGGGGTGGTAACCCAGTACTTC; CDR3: CASSPGTSGVVTQYF
J: TRBJ2-5; size: .; V: TRBV2; D: .; DNA: TGTGCCAGCAGTGTTTCCATTCCGACAGGTCAAGAGACCCAGTACTTC; CDR3: CASSVSIPTGQETQYF
J: TRBJ2-7; size: once; V: TRBV2; D: .; DNA: TGTGCCAGCAGGGCTGACAGAGCATCCTACGAGCAGTACTTC; CDR3: CASRADRASYEQYF
J: TRBJ1-3; size: .; V: TRBV18; D: .; DNA: TGTGCCAGCTCACCATGGCGAGACTCGTCCCCCTCTGGAAACACCATATATTTT; CDR3: CASSPWRDSSPSGNTIYF
J: TRBJ2-1; size: .; V: TRBV2; D: TRBD2; DNA: TGTGCCAGCAGGGGCGGGGGGGTATACAATGAGCAGTTCTTC; CDR3: CASRGGGVYNEQFF
J: TRBJ1-1; size: .; V: TRBV4-3; D: .; DNA: TGCGCCAGCAGCCAAGATCCAGTGAACACTGAAGCTTTCTTT; CDR3: CASSQDPVNTEAFF
J: TRBJ2-1; size: .; V: TRBV5-4; D: TRBD2; DNA: TGTGCCAGCAGCCGAGAAACCCGGGGACTAGCGGCATACAATGAGCAGTTCTTC; CDR3: CASSRETRGLAAYNEQFF
J: TRBJ1-2; size: .; V: TRBV27; D: TRBD1; DNA: TGTGCCAGCAGTCTATACTCTGGACAGGGAGGTTATGGCTACACCTTC; CDR3: CASSLYSGQGGYGYTF
J: TRBJ2-7; size: .; V: TRBV7-9; D: .; DNA: TGTGCCAGCAGCTTAGACGGGGGTAGCTCCTACGAGCAGTACTTC; CDR3: CASSLDGGSSYEQYF
J: TRBJ1-1; size: few; V: TRBV4-1; D: .; DNA: TGCGCCAGCAGCCAAGATTTGGTCGAGGAGGACACTGAAGCTTTCTTT; CDR3: CASSQDLVEEDTEAFF